This TCR beta chain was retrieved from a study of blood T cell repertoires in COVID-19. Here immunoSEQ multiplex PCR was the method, and the copy in TCRdb shows in-frame clones only, minus some. Among fewer than 250,000 clones, about 90% were seen once, and the ten largest hold roughly 0.79%. Per germline, CDR1 SGHRS and CDR2 YFSETQ. The CDR3 has 14 amino acids. J was trimmed by 6 bases and V by 4 bases; bases with no gene match: 5. The chain carries TRBV5-1 and TRBJ1-2; TRBD1 aligns across 11 bases. This receptor was taken from a young man with COVID-19, enrolled during active disease. The sample was peripheral blood. The CDR3 spells CASSPGQGANGYTF. The CDR3 DNA reads TGCGCCAGCAGCCCCGGACAGGGGGCAAATGGCTACACCTTC.